One sample yielded the 10 T cell receptor beta chains listed below, sequenced in a study of vaccination and CD4 T cells after COVID-19. For these receptors, no antigen is known. Treatment reported: approximately nine-day PBMC culture with coronavirus spike peptide pools or control peptides (ViraFEST assay). According to the study, CD4+ T cells from the unexposed donor were gathered ahead of the COVID-19 pandemic (2011-2018). Researchers used the Oncomine TCR Beta short-read assay to sequence DNA from cultured CD4+ T cells. TCRdb re-derived calls from the PCR reads in MiXCR, one entry per CDR3 protein. Here the sample spans 2,000 to 2,500 distinct CDR3 sequences, over 20% being singletons. The sample consisted of CD4+ T cells from blood, cultured in vitro. These TCRs come from a human donor in good health.

This clonotype was recorded a few times. The chain uses TRBV2 and TRBJ2-7; possibly TRBD1 or TRBD2 for D (5 bases each). The CDR3 length is 10 residues. With 5 bases removed from V and 12 bases from J, the gap between germline ends came to 11 bases. Germline lookup yields CDR1 SNHLY and CDR2 FYNNEI. CDR3 DNA sequence: TGTGCCAGCAGTCCATCCGGGACGTACTTC. This sequence encodes CASSPSGTYF. Full variable domain (outside the CDR3, taken from reference TRBV2 and TRBJ2-7): EPEVTQTPSHQVTQMGQEVILRCVPISNHLYFYWYRQILGQKVEFLVSFYNNEISEKSEIFDDQFSVERPDGSNFTLKIRSTKLEDSAMYFCASSPSGTYFGPGTRLTVT.

This clonotype was recorded a few times. The genes are TRBV24-1 and TRBJ2-1; the match to TRBD2 covers 15 bases. Germline lookup yields CDR1 KGHDR and CDR2 SFDVKD. The CDR3 extends over 17 amino acids. J was trimmed by 6 bases and V by 1 base; bases with no gene match: 3. The CDR3 coding sequence is TGTGCCACCAGTGATTTCCGGACTAGCGGGAGGGCCAATGAGCAGTTCTTC. Translated, it gives CATSDFRTSGRANEQFF.

The J gene is TRBJ1-5, the V gene TRBV19; 7 nucleotides match TRBD1. Losses at the gene ends were 8 bases for V and 4 bases for J; bases not matched to a gene: 8. The germline V gene encodes CDR1 LNHDA and CDR2 SQIVND (reference sequence). The CDR3 spans 14 residues. CDR3 region: CASARTGGNQPQHF. The CDR3 DNA is TGTGCCAGTGCCAGGACAGGCGGAAATCAGCCCCAGCATTTT.

The J gene is TRBJ2-7, the V gene TRBV20-1, with 9 nucleotides matching TRBD1. Germline CDR1 DFQATT, CDR2 SNEGSKA (reference sequence). V was pared by 4 bases and J by 3 bases, with 10 bases of the junction left unmatched. There are 15 residues in the CDR3. Here the CDR3 DNA reads TGCAGTGCTATCTTTCCCGGGACAGGGAACTACGAGCAGTACTTC. It yields the protein CSAIFPGTGNYEQYF.

This clonotype was picked up a small number of times. J is TRBJ2-7 and V is TRBV5-1; D may be TRBD1 (5 bases). The CDR3 spans 13 residues. With 0 bases removed from V and 3 bases from J, the gap between germline ends came to 7 bases. Germline CDR1 is SGHRS and CDR2 is YFSETQ. The CDR3 protein is CASSLGQFYEQYF. CDR3 DNA sequence: TGCGCCAGCAGCTTGGGACAGTTCTACGAGCAGTACTTC.

In the case of this clonotype: One end of the junction varies from germline; a read error may be responsible. The chain recombines TRBV7-9 with TRBJ2-5, with D possibly being TRBD1 (5 bases). Per germline, CDR1 SEHNR and CDR2 FQNEAQ (reference sequence). This CDR3 comprises 13 residues. In DNA form, the CDR3 reads TGTGCCAGCAGCCCCACAGGTCCAGAGACCCAGCACTTC. This translates into CASSPTGPETQHF.

Here the CDR3 DNA reads TGTGCCAGCAGCCCGGGACAGGGGGTGGAAAAACTGTTTTTT. As protein: CASSPGQGVEKLFF. The chain is built from TRBV7-2 and TRBJ1-4; 11 nucleotides align to TRBD1. CDR1 SGHTA and CDR2 FQGNSA come from the germline V gene. The CDR3 sequence is 14 residues long. V lost 5 bases to trimming and J lost 8 bases; unmatched junction nucleotides: 4. The whole variable domain, filled in from reference TRBV7-2 and TRBJ1-4, reads GAGVSQSPSNKVTEKGKDVELRCDPISGHTALYWYRQSLGQGLEFLIYFQGNSAPDKSGLPSDRFSAERTGGSVSTLTIQRTQQEDSAVYLCASSPGQGVEKLFFGSGTQLSVL.

The rearrangement joins TRBV29-1 to TRBJ1-2, with no clear D. This CDR3 comprises 13 residues. Trimming removed 3 bases at V and 4 bases at J, with 12 bases between. Germline-derived CDR1 and CDR2 are SQVTM and ANQGSEA. As DNA, the CDR3 is TGCAGCGTTGATCCGCAGGCCCGCTATGGCTACACCTTC. Residues: CSVDPQARYGYTF.

This clonotype is judged medium-sized. CDR3 sequence reads: CASSPTDAGDQPQHF. CDR3 nucleotide sequence: TGTGCCAGCAGTCCAACGGATGCCGGGGATCAGCCCCAGCATTTT. J is TRBJ1-5 and V is TRBV7-9; D gene uncertain. This CDR3 is 15 amino acids long. Germline V lookup: CDR1 SEHNR, CDR2 FQNEAQ (reference sequence). Trimming shortened V by 6 bases and J by 5 bases, and 17 bases separated the two germline ends.

This clonotype was seen only a few times. The chain recombines TRBV11-2 with TRBJ1-5, with unresolved D. This CDR3 has 15 residues. Deletions cut 3 bases from V and 5 bases from J, with 14 bases between. CDR1 is SGHAT, CDR2 FQNNGV, per germline. In DNA, the CDR3 is TGTGCCAGCAGCTTCACTTCCTCCAGCGATCAGCCCCAGCATTTT. It codes for CASSFTSSSDQPQHF.